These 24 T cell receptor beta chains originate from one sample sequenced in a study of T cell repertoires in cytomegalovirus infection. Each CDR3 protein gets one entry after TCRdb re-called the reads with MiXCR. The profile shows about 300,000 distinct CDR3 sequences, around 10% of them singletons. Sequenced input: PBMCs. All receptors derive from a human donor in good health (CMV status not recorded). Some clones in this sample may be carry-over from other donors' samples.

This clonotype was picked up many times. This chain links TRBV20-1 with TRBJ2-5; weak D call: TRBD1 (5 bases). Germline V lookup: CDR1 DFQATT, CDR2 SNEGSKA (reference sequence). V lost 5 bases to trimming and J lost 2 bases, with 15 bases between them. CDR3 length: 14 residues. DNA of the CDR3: TGCAGTGCTCTCATCGACAGAAATCAAGAGACCCAGTACTTC. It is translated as CSALIDRNQETQYF.

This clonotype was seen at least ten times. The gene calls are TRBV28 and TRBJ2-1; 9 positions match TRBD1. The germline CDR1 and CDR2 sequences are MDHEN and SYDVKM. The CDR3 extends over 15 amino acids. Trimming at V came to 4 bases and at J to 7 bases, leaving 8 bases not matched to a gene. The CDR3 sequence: CASSSSGTGRNEQFF. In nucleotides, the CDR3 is TGTGCCAGCAGTTCCTCCGGGACAGGGAGGAATGAGCAGTTCTTC.

The CDR3 region is CASSFGTPNEQFF. The CDR3 DNA reads as TGTGCCAGCAGCTTCGGGACTCCGAATGAGCAGTTCTTC. The gene calls are TRBV7-3 and TRBJ2-1, with D tentatively TRBD2 (6 bases). The CDR3 runs 13 residues. Germline loops: CDR1 SGHTA, CDR2 FQGTGA. Trimming removed 3 bases from V and 7 bases from J, with 10 bases in between.

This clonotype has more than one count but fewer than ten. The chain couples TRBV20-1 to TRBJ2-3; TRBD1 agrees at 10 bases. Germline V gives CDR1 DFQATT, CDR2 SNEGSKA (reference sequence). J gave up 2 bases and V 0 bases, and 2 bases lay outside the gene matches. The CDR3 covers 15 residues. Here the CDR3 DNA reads TGCAGTGCTAGAGAGACAGGGGGCTACACAGATACGCAGTATTTT. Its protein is CSARETGGYTDTQYF.

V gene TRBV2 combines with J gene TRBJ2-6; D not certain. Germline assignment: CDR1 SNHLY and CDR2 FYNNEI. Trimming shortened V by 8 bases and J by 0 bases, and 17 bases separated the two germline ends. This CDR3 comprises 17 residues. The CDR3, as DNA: TGTGCCAGCCTATTGGAGAGGCAGACCTCTGGGGCCAACGTCCTGACTTTC. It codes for CASLLERQTSGANVLTF.

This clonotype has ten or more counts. CDR3 in amino acids: CSAYHSGGAGNEQFF. The CDR3 nucleotides read TGCAGTGCTTACCATAGCGGGGGGGCCGGCAATGAGCAGTTCTTC. The V and J genes are TRBV20-1 and TRBJ2-1; 11 nucleotides match TRBD2. The germline V gene encodes CDR1 DFQATT and CDR2 SNEGSKA (reference sequence). The CDR3 is 15 residues long. V shed 5 bases, J shed 6 bases, and the junction held 9 bases outside the gene matches.

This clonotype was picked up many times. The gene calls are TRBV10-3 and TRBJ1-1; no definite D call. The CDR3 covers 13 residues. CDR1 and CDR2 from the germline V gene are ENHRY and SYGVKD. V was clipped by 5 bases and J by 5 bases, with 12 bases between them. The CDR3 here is CAISSGLGTEAFF. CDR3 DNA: TGTGCCATCAGTTCCGGGCTTGGGACTGAAGCTTTCTTT.

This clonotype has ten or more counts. In nucleotides, the CDR3 is TGTGCCAGCAGTTTCCCGGGAGATACGCAGTATTTT. Translation: CASSFPGDTQYF. The V call is TRBV6-2 or TRBV6-3, the J call TRBJ2-3; D gene ambiguous. Germline V lookup: CDR1 MNHEY, CDR2 SVGEGT. The CDR3 is 12 amino acids. Between the trimmed V and J ends, which lost 4 bases and 5 bases, there was a span of 7 bases.

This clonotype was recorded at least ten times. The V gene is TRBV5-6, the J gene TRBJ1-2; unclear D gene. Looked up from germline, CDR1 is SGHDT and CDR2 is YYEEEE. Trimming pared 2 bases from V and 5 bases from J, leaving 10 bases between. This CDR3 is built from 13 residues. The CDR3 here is CASSLRAPYGYTF. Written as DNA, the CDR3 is TGTGCCAGCAGCTTAAGAGCCCCTTATGGCTACACCTTC.

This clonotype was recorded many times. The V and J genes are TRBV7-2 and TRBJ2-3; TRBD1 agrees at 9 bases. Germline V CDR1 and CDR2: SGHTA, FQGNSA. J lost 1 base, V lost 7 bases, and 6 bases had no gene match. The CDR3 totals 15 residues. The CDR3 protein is CASNVWDRGTDTQYF. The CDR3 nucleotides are TGTGCCAGCAACGTCTGGGACAGGGGCACAGATACGCAGTATTTT.

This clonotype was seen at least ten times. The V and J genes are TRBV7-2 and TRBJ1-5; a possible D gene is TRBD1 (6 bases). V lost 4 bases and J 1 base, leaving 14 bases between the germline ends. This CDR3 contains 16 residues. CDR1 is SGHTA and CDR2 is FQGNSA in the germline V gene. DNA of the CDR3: TGTGCCAGCAGCTCTGGACAGCCAAGGAGCAATCAGCCCCAGCATTTT. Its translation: CASSSGQPRSNQPQHF.

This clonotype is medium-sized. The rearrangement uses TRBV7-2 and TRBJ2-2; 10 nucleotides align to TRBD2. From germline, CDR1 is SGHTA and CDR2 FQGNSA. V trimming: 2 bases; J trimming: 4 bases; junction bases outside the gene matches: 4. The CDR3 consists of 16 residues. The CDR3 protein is CASSLQLAGTTGELFF. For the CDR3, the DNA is TGTGCCAGCAGCTTACAACTAGCGGGGACCACCGGGGAGCTGTTTTTT. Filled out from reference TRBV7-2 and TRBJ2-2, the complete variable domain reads GAGVSQSPSNKVTEKGKDVELRCDPISGHTALYWYRQSLGQGLEFLIYFQGNSAPDKSGLPSDRFSAERTGGSVSTLTIQRTQQEDSAVYLCASSLQLAGTTGELFFGEGSRLTVL.

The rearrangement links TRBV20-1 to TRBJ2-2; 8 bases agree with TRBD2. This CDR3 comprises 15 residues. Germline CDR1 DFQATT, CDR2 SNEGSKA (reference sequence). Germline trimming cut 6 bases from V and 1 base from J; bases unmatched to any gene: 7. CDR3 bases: TGCAGTGCCTTCCGGGGGGGCCGGAACACCGGGGAGCTGTTTTTT. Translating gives CSAFRGGRNTGELFF.

The CDR3 reads CASRGGEKAEAFF. The CDR3 DNA sequence: TGTGCCAGCCGGGGTGGCGAAAAAGCTGAAGCTTTCTTT. This chain links TRBV2 with TRBJ1-1; D is undetermined. CDR3 length: 13 amino acids. CDR1 and CDR2 (germline): SNHLY, FYNNEI. The V gene lost 8 bases and the J gene lost 6 bases, with 16 bases spanning the gap. Drawing the rest from reference TRBV2 and TRBJ1-1, the complete variable domain is EPEVTQTPSHQVTQMGQEVILRCVPISNHLYFYWYRQILGQKVEFLVSFYNNEISEKSEIFDDQFSVERPDGSNFTLKIRSTKLEDSAMYFCASRGGEKAEAFFGQGTRLTVV.

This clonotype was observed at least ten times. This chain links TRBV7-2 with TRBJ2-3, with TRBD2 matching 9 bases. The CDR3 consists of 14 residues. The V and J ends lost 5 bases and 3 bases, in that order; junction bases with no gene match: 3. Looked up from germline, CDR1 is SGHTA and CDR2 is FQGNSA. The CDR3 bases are TGTGCCAGCAGCAAAAGCGGGGGGACAGATACGCAGTATTTT. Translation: CASSKSGGTDTQYF. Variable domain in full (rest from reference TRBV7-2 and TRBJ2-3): GAGVSQSPSNKVTEKGKDVELRCDPISGHTALYWYRQSLGQGLEFLIYFQGNSAPDKSGLPSDRFSAERTGGSVSTLTIQRTQQEDSAVYLCASSKSGGTDTQYFGPGTRLTVL.

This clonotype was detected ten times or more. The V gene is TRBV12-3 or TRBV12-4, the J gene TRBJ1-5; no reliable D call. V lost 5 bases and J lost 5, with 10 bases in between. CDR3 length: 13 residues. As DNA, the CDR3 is TGTGCCAGCAGTCCCCGGTCCGATCAGCCCCAGCATTTT. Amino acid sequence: CASSPRSDQPQHF.

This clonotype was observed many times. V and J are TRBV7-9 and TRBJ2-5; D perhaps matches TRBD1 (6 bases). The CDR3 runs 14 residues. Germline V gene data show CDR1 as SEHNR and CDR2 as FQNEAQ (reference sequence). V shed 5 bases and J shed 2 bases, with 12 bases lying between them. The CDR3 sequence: CASSTWTVQETQYF. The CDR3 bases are TGTGCCAGCAGCACCTGGACAGTTCAAGAGACCCAGTACTTC. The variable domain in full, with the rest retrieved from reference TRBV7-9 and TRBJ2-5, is DTGVSQNPRHKITKRGQNVTFRCDPISEHNRLYWYRQTLGQGPEFLTYFQNEAQLEKSRLLSDRFSAERPKGSFSTLEIQRTEQGDSAMYLCASSTWTVQETQYFGPGTRLLVL.

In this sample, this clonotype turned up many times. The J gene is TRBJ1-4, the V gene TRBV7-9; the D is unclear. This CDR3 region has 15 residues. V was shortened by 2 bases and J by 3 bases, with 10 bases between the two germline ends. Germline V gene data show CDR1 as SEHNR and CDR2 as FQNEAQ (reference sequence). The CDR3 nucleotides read TGTGCCAGCAGCTTACTAGACGGATCTAATGAAAAACTGTTTTTT. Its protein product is CASSLLDGSNEKLFF.

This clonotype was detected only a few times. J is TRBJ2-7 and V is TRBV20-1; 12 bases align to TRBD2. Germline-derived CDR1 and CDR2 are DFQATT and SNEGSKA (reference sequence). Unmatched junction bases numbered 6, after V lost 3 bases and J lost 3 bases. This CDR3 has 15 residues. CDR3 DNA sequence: TGCAGTGCTAGGATGCTAGCGGGGGGGCTCTACGAGCAGTACTTC. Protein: CSARMLAGGLYEQYF.

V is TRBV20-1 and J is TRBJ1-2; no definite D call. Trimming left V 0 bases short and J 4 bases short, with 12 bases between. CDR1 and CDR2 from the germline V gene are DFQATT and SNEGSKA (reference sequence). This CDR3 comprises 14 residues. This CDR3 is CSARDSSLSYGYTF. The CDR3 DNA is TGCAGTGCTAGAGATAGCAGCCTCTCCTATGGCTACACCTTC.

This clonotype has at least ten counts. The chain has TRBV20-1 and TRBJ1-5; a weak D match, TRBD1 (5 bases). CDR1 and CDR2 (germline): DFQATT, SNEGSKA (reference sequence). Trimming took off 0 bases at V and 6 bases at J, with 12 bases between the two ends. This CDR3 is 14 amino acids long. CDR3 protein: CSARDGGYSQPQHF. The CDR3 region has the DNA TGCAGTGCTAGAGATGGGGGATACAGTCAGCCCCAGCATTTT.

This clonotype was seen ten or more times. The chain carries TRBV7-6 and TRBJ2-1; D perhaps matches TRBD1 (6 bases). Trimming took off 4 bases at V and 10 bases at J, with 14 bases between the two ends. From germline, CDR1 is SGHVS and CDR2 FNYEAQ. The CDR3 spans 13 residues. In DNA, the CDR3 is TGTGCCAGCAGCTGGACAGCCGACCGGGAGCAGTTCTTC. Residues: CASSWTADREQFF. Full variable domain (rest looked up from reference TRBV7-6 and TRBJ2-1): GAGVSQSPRYKVTKRGQDVALRCDPISGHVSLYWYRQALGQGPEFLTYFNYEAQQDKSGLPNDRFSAERPEGSISTLTIQRTEQRDSAMYRCASSWTADREQFFGPGTRLTVL.

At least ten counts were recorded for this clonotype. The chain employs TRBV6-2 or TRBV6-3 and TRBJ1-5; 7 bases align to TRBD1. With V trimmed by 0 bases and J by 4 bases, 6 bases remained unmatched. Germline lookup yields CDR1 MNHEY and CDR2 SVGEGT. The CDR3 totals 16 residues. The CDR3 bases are TGTGCCAGCAGTTACTCGTCAGGGGGGTGGAATCAGCCCCAGCATTTT. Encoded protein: CASSYSSGGWNQPQHF.

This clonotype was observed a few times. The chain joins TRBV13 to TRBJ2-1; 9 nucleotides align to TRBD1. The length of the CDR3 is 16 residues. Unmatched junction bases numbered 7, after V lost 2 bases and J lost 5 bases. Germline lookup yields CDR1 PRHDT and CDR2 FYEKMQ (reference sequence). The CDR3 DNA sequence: TGTGCCAGCAGCTTAAGGCGGACAGGGGTGGACAATGAGCAGTTCTTC. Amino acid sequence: CASSLRRTGVDNEQFF.